The T cell receptor (beta chain) under discussion was sequenced for a study of naive and memory T cell subsets. On this clonotype: What it binds is not known.

The V and J ends lost 6 bases and 4 bases, in that order; junction bases with no gene match: 4. The germline CDR1 and CDR2 sequences are MNHEY and SMNVEV (reference sequence). The CDR3 is 15 residues long. Two oligonucleotides, mixed equimolar, formed the beta constant-region primer covering TRBC1 and TRBC2. Ligation attached a single-stranded oligonucleotide with a 12-nucleotide UMI and the SP2 primer to the cDNA 3' end. TCRdb re-derived calls from the UMI-ligation and nested PCR reads in MiXCR, one entry per CDR3 protein. The sample includes 140,000 to 150,000 distinct CDR3 sequences, over 15% of them seen just once. Study-wide findings and caveats: Gini index rose across naive, CM, EM and EMRA in CD4 and CD8.

The chain combines TRBV27 with TRBJ2-5; 14 bases align to TRBD2. Sample: naive CD4+ T cells from blood. The receptor was isolated from a human donor in good health. CDR3 amino acids: CASSQGLAGAETQYF. The CDR3 DNA is TGTGCCAGCAGCCAGGGACTAGCGGGAGCAGAGACCCAGTACTTC.